Described below is a single TCR beta chain sequence and its context. The sample comes from a study of blood T cell repertoires in COVID-19. Recruits, aged roughly 18 to 89 years, lived in 24 US areas. Donors in Cohort 3 who had recovered were those with two negative PCRs, healthcare professional clearance, or resolution of their symptoms. The V and J ends lost 2 bases and 4 bases respectively, with 8 bases between them. The CDR3 extends over 13 amino acids. Germline V gives CDR1 LNHDA, CDR2 SQIVND (reference sequence). Per the original methods: Counts of nucleated cells, estimated from reference gene primer amplification, were obtained. Clones were sequenced by immunoSEQ multiplex PCR, and TCRdb holds only the in-frame ones, with some missing. V and J calls and clone size are those listed in that table; D and trimming were worked out from the DNA. The data hold about 200,000 clones, with approximately 82% observed a single time.

The TCR sequence derives from a man aged 35 to 55 who had recovered from COVID-19. The rearrangement uses TRBV19 and TRBJ1-2; D gene unclear. Sequencing was performed on PBMCs or T cells enriched from blood (not recorded which). CDR3 loop: CASSINGLYGYTF. For the CDR3, the DNA is TGTGCCAGTAGTATAAACGGACTCTATGGCTACACCTTC.